These 5 T cell receptor beta chains were all obtained from the same sample, sequenced in a study of CD8 T cells in ankylosing spondylitis. Findings of the study overall: Apparently characteristic of ankylosing spondylitis blood was a TCR beta motif (eight highly homologous variants).

Via MiXCR, TCRdb re-called the 5' RACE reads, giving one row per CDR3 protein. The repertoire holds some 840,000 distinct CDR3 sequences, with about an eighth as singletons. No antigen has been identified for these receptors. The sequenced sample consisted of blood, either unsorted or a sorted T cell fraction (not recorded which). These receptor sequences come from a male donor with ankylosing spondylitis.

The chain employs TRBV7-2 and TRBJ1-4; D is uncertain. The CDR3 totals 15 residues. Trimming pared 3 bases from V and 0 bases from J, leaving 8 bases between. Germline V lookup: CDR1 SGHTA, CDR2 FQGNSA. The CDR3 reads CASSFHSSTNEKLFF. In nucleotides, the CDR3 is TGTGCCAGCAGCTTCCACAGCTCAACTAATGAAAAACTGTTTTTT.

This clonotype was counted at least ten times. The rearrangement links TRBV10-3 to TRBJ2-3, with D possibly TRBD2 on 6 matching bases. Trimming pared 6 bases from V and 6 bases from J, leaving 10 bases between. Per germline, CDR1 ENHRY and CDR2 SYGVKD. The CDR3 has 12 amino acids. CDR3 sequence reads: CAISSGGDTQYF. Here the CDR3 DNA reads TGTGCCATCAGCTCTGGGGGGGATACGCAGTATTTT.

This clonotype occurred a few times. V gene TRBV6-1 combines with J gene TRBJ2-5, with a weak D call TRBD1 (5 bases). V lost 3 bases and J lost 4, with 9 bases in between. Germline lookup yields CDR1 MNHNS and CDR2 SASEGT. The CDR3 runs 13 residues. The CDR3: CASSEWGRETQYF. CDR3 nucleotide sequence: TGTGCCAGCAGTGAGTGGGGCAGAGAGACCCAGTACTTC.

The chain employs TRBV10-2 and TRBJ2-7; 7 bases line up with TRBD1. The CDR3 is made up of 13 amino acids. Trimming took 4 bases from V and 7 from J; bases not matched to a gene: 7. Germline V CDR1 and CDR2: WSHSY, SAAADI. CDR3 bases: TGCGCCAGCAGTGCACAGGGGTTTGAGGAGCAGTACTTC. It translates to CASSAQGFEEQYF.

This sequence joins TRBV5-1 and TRBJ2-5, with D maybe TRBD2 (5 bases). Germline CDR1 reads SGHRS; CDR2 reads YFSETQ. Trimming stripped 5 bases from V and 7 bases from J, with 12 bases between. This CDR3 spans 12 amino acids. CDR3 DNA: TGCGCCAGCAGGAGTGACCGGGGGACCCAGTACTTC. It yields the protein CASRSDRGTQYF.